Presented here are 28 T cell receptor beta chains from one specimen sequenced in a study of response to subunit inactivated influenza vaccine. TCRdb re-analysed the RT-PCR reads in MiXCR, keeping a single row per CDR3 protein. Of a few hundred thousand distinct CDR3 sequences listed, approximately 14% are singletons. The source was PBMCs from blood, collected roughly 12 days after vaccination. Receptors were obtained from a man aged 50 to 60 who received an inactivated influenza vaccine.

This clonotype occurred a few times. V is TRBV20-1 and J is TRBJ1-1, with D uncertain. Per the germline V gene, CDR1 is DFQATT and CDR2 is SNEGSKA (reference sequence). V lost 1 base to trimming and J lost 4 bases, with 19 bases between them. This CDR3 is built from 16 residues. CDR3 sequence (DNA): TGCAGTGCTAGAGGGGAAGTCGTGGGGTATGGCACTGAAGCTTTCTTT. Translated: CSARGEVVGYGTEAFF.

This CDR3 is CAISPDGAITQYF. Written as DNA, the CDR3 is TGTGCCATCAGTCCGGACGGTGCCATAACGCAGTATTTT. The J gene is TRBJ2-3, the V gene TRBV10-3; no clear D gene. The CDR3 consists of 13 residues. The V gene lost 5 bases and the J gene lost 9 bases, with 15 bases spanning the gap. Germline CDR1 ENHRY, CDR2 SYGVKD.

This clonotype came up a few times. The rearrangement uses TRBV2 and TRBJ1-1; TRBD1 agrees at 8 bases. Trimming removed 7 bases from V and 3 bases from J; junction bases left unmatched: 10. The CDR3 sequence is 15 residues long. Germline loops: CDR1 SNHLY, CDR2 FYNNEI. The CDR3 DNA sequence: TGTGCCAGCAAAGGGACACACAGGGGGGACACTGAAGCTTTCTTT. Translation: CASKGTHRGDTEAFF.

The chain recombines TRBV28 with TRBJ1-4; 7 bases fit TRBD1. The V and J ends lost 3 bases and 2 bases, in that order; junction bases with no gene match: 3. Germline V CDR1 and CDR2: MDHEN, SYDVKM. The length of the CDR3 is 15 residues. CDR3 DNA: TGTGCCAGCAGTTTGTCGACAGGGACTAATGAAAAACTGTTTTTT. Translated, it gives CASSLSTGTNEKLFF.

This clonotype was counted at least ten times. This chain links TRBV20-1 with TRBJ1-6; 7 bases match TRBD1. Unmatched junction bases numbered 1, after V lost 3 bases and J lost 5 bases. The CDR3 extends over 13 amino acids. Germline-derived CDR1 and CDR2 are DFQATT and SNEGSKA (reference sequence). CDR3 sequence: CSARTGNNSPLHF. Written as DNA, the CDR3 is TGCAGTGCTAGGACAGGGAATAATTCACCCCTCCACTTT.

This clonotype was observed a few times. This chain connects TRBV20-1 to TRBJ2-3; the D is unclear. V lost 3 bases and J lost 1, with 5 bases in between. The germline gives CDR1 DFQATT, CDR2 SNEGSKA (reference sequence). CDR3 length: 12 residues. The CDR3 DNA follows: TGCAGTGCTAGGGGTGGCACAGATACGCAGTATTTT. Amino acids: CSARGGTDTQYF.

The genes are TRBV11-2 and TRBJ2-5, with a tentative D call TRBD2 (5 bases). V was trimmed by 7 bases and J by 5 bases, leaving 14 bases between them. CDR1 is SGHAT, CDR2 FQNNGV, per germline. There are 13 residues in the CDR3. In DNA, the CDR3 is TGTGCCAGCACTTCGGGGTTTCCGGAGACCCAGTACTTC. The encoded protein is CASTSGFPETQYF.

This clonotype was counted only a few times. The gene calls are TRBV6-5 and TRBJ1-5; D ambiguous. V lost 2 bases to trimming and J lost 7 bases, with 12 bases between them. This CDR3 spans 14 amino acids. Per germline, CDR1 MNHEY and CDR2 SVGAGI. The CDR3 DNA reads as TGTGCCAGCAGTTACGTGAAGAACGGCCAGCCCCAGCATTTT. It codes for CASSYVKNGQPQHF.

This clonotype was detected a few times. The V gene is TRBV24-1, the J gene TRBJ2-5, with 11 bases matching TRBD2. Germline V gene sequence: CDR1 KGHDR, CDR2 SFDVKD. The junction had 4 bases not matched to a gene; V was cut back by 1 base and J by 4 bases. The CDR3 loop spans 16 amino acids. Written as DNA, the CDR3 is TGTGCCACCAGTGATTTCCTAGCGGGAGGTAGAGAGACCCAGTACTTC. It yields the protein CATSDFLAGGRETQYF.

The sample holds many counts of this clonotype. The genes are TRBV12-3 or TRBV12-4 and TRBJ2-3; D not resolved. CDR3 size: 11 residues. Deletions cut 8 bases from V and 6 bases from J, with 9 bases between. Here the CDR3 DNA reads TGTGCCAGCGGACGGCTTGATACGCAGTATTTT. This codes for CASGRLDTQYF.

V usage is TRBV20-1 and J usage is TRBJ1-5; D is uncertain. From germline, CDR1 is DFQATT and CDR2 SNEGSKA (reference sequence). The CDR3 spans 14 residues. V shed 4 bases and J shed 4 bases, with 14 bases lying between them. The CDR3 DNA sequence: TGCAGTGCTATCGACGTCCGTGGGAATCAGCCCCAGCATTTT. This gives the protein CSAIDVRGNQPQHF.

This clonotype has a count of ten or more. The chain joins TRBV5-1 to TRBJ2-3, with 7 bases lining up with TRBD2. Germline CDR1 is SGHRS and CDR2 is YFSETQ. The CDR3 runs to 16 residues. V lost 0 bases to trimming and J lost 2 bases; unmatched junction nucleotides: 6. In DNA form, the CDR3 reads TGCGCCAGCAGCTTGGCTCTAGCGGCGGCCACAGATACGCAGTATTTT. This translates into CASSLALAAATDTQYF.

This clonotype was observed a handful of times. The chain employs TRBV12-3 or TRBV12-4 and TRBJ2-6, with 7 bases fitting TRBD1. This CDR3 is built from 16 residues. Trimming took 10 bases from V and 0 from J; bases not matched to a gene: 9. The CDR3 region has the DNA TGTGCCACCTTGGGTAGGGGGCACTCTGGGGCCAACGTCCTGACTTTC. As protein: CATLGRGHSGANVLTF.

This clonotype has just a few counts. The gene calls are TRBV7-2 and TRBJ2-3, with 9 positions matching TRBD2. Per the germline V gene, CDR1 is SGHTA and CDR2 is FQGNSA. The ends lost 5 bases at V and 2 bases at J; junction bases unmatched: 11. This CDR3 spans 17 amino acids. This chain's CDR3 is CASSRLAVPSNTDTQYF. The CDR3 nucleotides are TGTGCCAGCAGCCGACTAGCGGTACCTTCAAACACAGATACGCAGTATTTT.

The rearrangement links TRBV18 to TRBJ2-3; perhaps TRBD2 as D (6 bases). CDR1 is KGHSH, CDR2 LQKENI, per germline. The CDR3 totals 15 residues. Trimming stripped 3 bases from V and 6 bases from J, with 16 bases between. Here the CDR3 reads CASSPGRGTRDTQYF. CDR3 in DNA: TGTGCCAGCTCACCTGGACGGGGGACGCGGGATACGCAGTATTTT.

This chain links TRBV7-7 with TRBJ2-1; 9 nucleotides match TRBD2. J was trimmed by 6 bases and V by 5 bases; bases with no gene match: 11. Germline CDR1 and CDR2: SSHAT and FNYEAQ (reference sequence). This CDR3 is built from 16 residues. CDR3 DNA sequence: TGTGCCAGCAGCCCTACACCGGGACTAGCCTCCAATGAGCAGTTCTTC. It translates to CASSPTPGLASNEQFF.

CDR3 DNA: TGTGCCAGCAGACAACTTGGAGGGAGGGAGACCCAGTACTTC. Translating it yields CASRQLGGRETQYF. The chain carries TRBV6-1 and TRBJ2-5, with D maybe TRBD2 (6 bases). Germline-derived CDR1 and CDR2 are MNHNS and SASEGT. V lost 6 bases to trimming and J lost 5 bases, with 16 bases between them. The CDR3 is 14 amino acids.

This chain uses TRBV7-2 with TRBJ2-7; 9 positions match TRBD1. V gave up 5 bases and J gave up 12 bases; unmatched junction bases: 8. The CDR3 runs 12 residues. Germline CDR1 SGHTA, CDR2 FQGNSA. The CDR3 reads CASSAHRDRAYF. Here the CDR3 DNA reads TGTGCCAGCAGCGCTCACCGGGACAGGGCGTACTTC.

The rearrangement joins TRBV12-3 or TRBV12-4 to TRBJ1-2; no firm D call. The CDR3 is made up of 15 amino acids. V was clipped by 4 bases and J by 8 bases, with 20 bases between them. CDR3 in DNA: TGTGCCAGCAGTTCAGGCCCCGGCTCAGGCGGGGGCTACACCTTC. Amino acid sequence: CASSSGPGSGGGYTF.

This chain links TRBV18 with TRBJ1-1; 8 bases are shared with TRBD1. Germline V gene lookup returns CDR1 KGHSH and CDR2 LQKENI. The CDR3 contains 18 residues. V was clipped by 3 bases and J by 2 bases; unmatched bases: 14. CDR3 region: CASSPKDRARGTNTEAFF. CDR3 sequence (DNA): TGTGCCAGCTCACCCAAGGACAGGGCTCGAGGGACTAACACTGAAGCTTTCTTT.

The table lists this clonotype with a few counts. The chain recombines TRBV29-1 with TRBJ2-1, with D perhaps matching TRBD1 or TRBD2 (5 bases each). The V gene lost 1 base and the J gene lost 0 bases, with 13 bases spanning the gap. The length of the CDR3 is 16 residues. The V gene's germline CDR1 is SQVTM and CDR2 ANQGSEA. This chain's CDR3 is CSVEGRGGGSYNEQFF. CDR3 bases: TGCAGCGTTGAAGGCCGTGGGGGTGGCTCCTACAATGAGCAGTTCTTC.

V gene TRBV5-1 combines with J gene TRBJ2-7; 7 bases fit TRBD2. J lost 6 bases, V lost 0 bases, and 9 bases had no gene match. The length of the CDR3 is 15 residues. Germline V gene sequence: CDR1 SGHRS, CDR2 YFSETQ. CDR3 bases: TGCGCCAGCAGCTTGGGCTCGGGGGGACTTGGCGAGCAGTACTTC. Translation: CASSLGSGGLGEQYF.

CDR3: CASSLALTGRDNSPLHF. Here the CDR3 DNA reads TGTGCCAGCAGCTTAGCGCTAACAGGACGAGATAATTCACCCCTCCACTTT. The chain links TRBV7-9 to TRBJ1-6; weak D call: TRBD1 (5 bases). Germline-derived CDR1 and CDR2 are SEHNR and FQNEAQ (reference sequence). The CDR3 covers 17 residues. Trimming pared 0 bases from V and 5 bases from J, leaving 14 bases between.

There are a few counts of this clonotype. This sequence joins TRBV7-9 and TRBJ2-1; D is undetermined. Germline loops: CDR1 SEHNR, CDR2 FQNEAQ (reference sequence). The CDR3 runs 15 residues. Trimming shortened V by 0 bases and J by 4 bases, and 10 bases separated the two germline ends. The CDR3 DNA follows: TGTGCCAGCAGCTTAGCGGGCCTCGATTACAATGAGCAGTTCTTC. Translating it yields CASSLAGLDYNEQFF.

The chain combines TRBV24-1 with TRBJ2-7, with 9 nucleotides matching TRBD2. Losses at the gene ends were 0 bases for V and 4 bases for J; bases not matched to a gene: 18. Germline CDR1 reads KGHDR; CDR2 reads SFDVKD. The CDR3 length is 20 residues. The CDR3 DNA sequence: TGTGCCACCAGTGATTTGCATTGTACTAGCGGGTCCATTACCTCATACGAGCAGTACTTC. Its translation: CATSDLHCTSGSITSYEQYF.

This clonotype was observed a handful of times. The chain combines TRBV20-1 with TRBJ1-1; D gene ambiguous. The V gene lost 1 base and the J gene lost 0 bases, with 9 bases spanning the gap. The germline V gene encodes CDR1 DFQATT and CDR2 SNEGSKA (reference sequence). The CDR3 spans 14 residues. As DNA, the CDR3 is TGCAGTGCTAGAGGCCCAGAAGTGAACACTGAAGCTTTCTTT. Translated, it gives CSARGPEVNTEAFF.

Only a few counts were recorded for this clonotype. The chain uses TRBV12-3 or TRBV12-4 and TRBJ2-5, with D unresolved. The CDR3 runs to 12 residues. The ends were cut back, 5 bases at V and 2 bases at J, with 6 bases in the middle. The CDR3 nucleotides are TGTGCCAGCAGTACCAGTCAAGAGACCCAGTACTTC. Translated, it gives CASSTSQETQYF.

This clonotype was picked up one time. The chain is built from TRBV5-1 and TRBJ2-1; D may match TRBD1 or TRBD2 (6 bases each). Between the trimmed V and J ends, which lost 5 bases and 3 bases, there was a span of 21 bases. CDR3 size: 17 residues. Germline V gene lookup returns CDR1 SGHRS and CDR2 YFSETQ. The chain's CDR3 is CASSMDPGGGYYNEQFF. As DNA, the CDR3 is TGCGCCAGCAGTATGGACCCAGGAGGGGGTTACTACAATGAGCAGTTCTTC.